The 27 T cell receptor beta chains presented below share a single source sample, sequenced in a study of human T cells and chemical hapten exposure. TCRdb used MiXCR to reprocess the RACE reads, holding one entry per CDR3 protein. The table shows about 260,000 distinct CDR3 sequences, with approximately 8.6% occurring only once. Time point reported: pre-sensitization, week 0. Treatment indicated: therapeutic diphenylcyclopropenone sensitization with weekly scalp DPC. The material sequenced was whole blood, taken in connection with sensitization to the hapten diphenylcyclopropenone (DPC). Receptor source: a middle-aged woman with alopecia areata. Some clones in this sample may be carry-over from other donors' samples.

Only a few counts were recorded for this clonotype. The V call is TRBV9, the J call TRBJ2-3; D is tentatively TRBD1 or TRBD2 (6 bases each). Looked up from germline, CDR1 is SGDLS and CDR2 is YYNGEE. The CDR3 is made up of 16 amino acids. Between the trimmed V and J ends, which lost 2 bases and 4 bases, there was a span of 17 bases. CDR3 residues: CASSVAGGRRADTQYF. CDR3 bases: TGTGCCAGCAGCGTGGCTGGGGGGCGCAGGGCAGATACGCAGTATTTT.

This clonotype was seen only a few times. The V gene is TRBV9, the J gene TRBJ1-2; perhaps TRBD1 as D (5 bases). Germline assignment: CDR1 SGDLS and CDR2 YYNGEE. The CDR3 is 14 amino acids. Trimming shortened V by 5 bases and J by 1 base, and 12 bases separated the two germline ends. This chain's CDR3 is CASSLATDNYGYTF. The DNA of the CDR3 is TGTGCCAGCAGTTTGGCGACAGATAACTATGGCTACACCTTC.

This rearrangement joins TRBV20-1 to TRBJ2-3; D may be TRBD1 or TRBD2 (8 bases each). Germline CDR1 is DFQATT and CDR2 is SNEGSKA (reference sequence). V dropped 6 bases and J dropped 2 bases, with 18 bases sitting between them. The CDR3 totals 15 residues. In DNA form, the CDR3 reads TGCAGTGCCCGGGAGGGACAGGCGCCCACAGATACGCAGTATTTT. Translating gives CSAREGQAPTDTQYF.

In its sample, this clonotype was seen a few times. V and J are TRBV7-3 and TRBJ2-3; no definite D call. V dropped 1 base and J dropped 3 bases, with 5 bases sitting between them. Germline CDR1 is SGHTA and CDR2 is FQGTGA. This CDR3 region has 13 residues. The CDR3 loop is CASSLSVTDTQYF. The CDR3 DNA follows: TGTGCCAGCAGCTTAAGCGTTACAGATACGCAGTATTTT. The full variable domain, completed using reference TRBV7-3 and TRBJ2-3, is GAGVSQTPSNKVTEKGKYVELRCDPISGHTALYWYRQSLGQGPEFLIYFQGTGAADDSGLPNDRFFAVRPEGSVSTLKIQRTERGDSAVYLCASSLSVTDTQYFGPGTRLTVL.

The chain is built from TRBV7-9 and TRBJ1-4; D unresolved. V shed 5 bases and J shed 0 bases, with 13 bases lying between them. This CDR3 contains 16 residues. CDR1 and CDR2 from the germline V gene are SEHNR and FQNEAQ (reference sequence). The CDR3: CASSLGAGATNEKLFF. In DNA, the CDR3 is TGTGCCAGCAGCCTAGGCGCTGGAGCAACTAATGAAAAACTGTTTTTT.

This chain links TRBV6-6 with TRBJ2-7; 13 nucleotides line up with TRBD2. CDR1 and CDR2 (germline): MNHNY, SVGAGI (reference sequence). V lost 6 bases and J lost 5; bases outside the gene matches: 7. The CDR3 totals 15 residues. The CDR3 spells CASRPTSGRADEQYF. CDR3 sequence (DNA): TGTGCCAGCAGACCCACTAGCGGGAGGGCCGACGAGCAGTACTTC.

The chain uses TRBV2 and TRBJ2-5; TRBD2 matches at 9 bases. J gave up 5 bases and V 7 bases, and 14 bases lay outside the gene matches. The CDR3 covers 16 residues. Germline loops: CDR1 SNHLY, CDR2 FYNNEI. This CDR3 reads CASKTAGGRAMETQYF. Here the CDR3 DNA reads TGTGCCAGCAAAACAGCCGGCGGGAGGGCCATGGAGACCCAGTACTTC.

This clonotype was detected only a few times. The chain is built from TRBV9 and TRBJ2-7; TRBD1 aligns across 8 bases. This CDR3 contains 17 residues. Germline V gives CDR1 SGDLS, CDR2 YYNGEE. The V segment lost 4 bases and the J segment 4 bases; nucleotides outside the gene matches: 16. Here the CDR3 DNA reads TGTGCCAGCAGCTCAGGACAGGGAAATGTGTTATTATACGAGCAGTACTTC. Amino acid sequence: CASSSGQGNVLLYEQYF.

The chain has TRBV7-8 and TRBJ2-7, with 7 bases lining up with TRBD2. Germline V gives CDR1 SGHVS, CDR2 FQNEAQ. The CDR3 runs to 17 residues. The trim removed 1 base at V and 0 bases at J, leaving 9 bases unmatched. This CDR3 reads CASSLVPSGISSYEQYF. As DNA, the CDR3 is TGTGCCAGCAGCTTAGTACCAAGCGGGATAAGCTCCTACGAGCAGTACTTC.

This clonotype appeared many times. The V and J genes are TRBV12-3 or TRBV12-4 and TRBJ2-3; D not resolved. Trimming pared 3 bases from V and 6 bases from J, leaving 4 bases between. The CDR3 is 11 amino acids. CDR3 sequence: CASSFLDTQYF. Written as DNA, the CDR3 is TGTGCCAGCAGTTTCCTCGATACGCAGTATTTT.

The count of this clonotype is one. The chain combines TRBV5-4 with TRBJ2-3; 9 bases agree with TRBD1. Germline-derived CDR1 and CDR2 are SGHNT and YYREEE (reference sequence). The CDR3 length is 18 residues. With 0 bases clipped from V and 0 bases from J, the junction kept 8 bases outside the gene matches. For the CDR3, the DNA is TGTGCCAGCAGCTTGGGACAGGGGGGCCCATATAGCACAGATACGCAGTATTTT. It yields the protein CASSLGQGGPYSTDTQYF.

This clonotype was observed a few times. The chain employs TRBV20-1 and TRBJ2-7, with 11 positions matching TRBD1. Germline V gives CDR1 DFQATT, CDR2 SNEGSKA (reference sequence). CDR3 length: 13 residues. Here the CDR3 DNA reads TGCAGGTACCAAGGACAGGGGGCCAGGGAGCAGTACTTC. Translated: CRYQGQGAREQYF.

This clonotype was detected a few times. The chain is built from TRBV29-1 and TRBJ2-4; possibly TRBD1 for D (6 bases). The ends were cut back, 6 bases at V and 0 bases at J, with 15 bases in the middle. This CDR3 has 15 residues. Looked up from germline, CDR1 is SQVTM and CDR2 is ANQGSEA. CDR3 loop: CSVADSLVAKNIQYF. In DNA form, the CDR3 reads TGCAGCGTCGCGGACAGCCTAGTAGCCAAAAACATTCAGTACTTC. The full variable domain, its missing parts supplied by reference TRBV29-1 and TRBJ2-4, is SAVISQKPSRDICQRGTSLTIQCQVDSQVTMMFWYRQQPGQSLTLIATANQGSEATYESGFVIDKFPISRPNLTFSTLTVSNMSPEDSSIYLCSVADSLVAKNIQYFGAGTRLSVL.

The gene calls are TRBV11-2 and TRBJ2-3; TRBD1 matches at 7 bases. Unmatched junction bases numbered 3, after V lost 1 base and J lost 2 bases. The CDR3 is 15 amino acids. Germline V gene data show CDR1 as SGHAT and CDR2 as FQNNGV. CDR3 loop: CASSLGTGPTDTQYF. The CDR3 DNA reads TGTGCCAGCAGCTTAGGGACAGGCCCCACAGATACGCAGTATTTT.

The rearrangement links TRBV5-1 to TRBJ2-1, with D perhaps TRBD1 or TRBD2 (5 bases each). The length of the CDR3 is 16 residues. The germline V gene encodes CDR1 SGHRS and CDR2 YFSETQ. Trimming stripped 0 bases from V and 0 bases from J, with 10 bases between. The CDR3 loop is CASSLVGEPSYNEQFF. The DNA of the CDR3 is TGCGCCAGCAGCTTGGTGGGGGAGCCCTCCTACAATGAGCAGTTCTTC.

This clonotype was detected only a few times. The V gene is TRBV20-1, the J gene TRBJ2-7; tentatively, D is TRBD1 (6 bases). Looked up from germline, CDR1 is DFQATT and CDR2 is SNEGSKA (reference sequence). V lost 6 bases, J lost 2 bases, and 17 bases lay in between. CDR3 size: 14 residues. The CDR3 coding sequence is TGCAGTGCGAACCGGGACAAGCCCCCCTACGAGCAGTACTTC. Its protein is CSANRDKPPYEQYF.

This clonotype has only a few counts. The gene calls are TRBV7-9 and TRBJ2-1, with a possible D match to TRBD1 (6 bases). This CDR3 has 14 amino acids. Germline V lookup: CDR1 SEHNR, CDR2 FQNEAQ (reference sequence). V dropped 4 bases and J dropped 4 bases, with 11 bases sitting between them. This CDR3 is CASSYLDRYNEQFF. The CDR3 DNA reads TGTGCCAGCAGCTATCTGGACAGATACAATGAGCAGTTCTTC.

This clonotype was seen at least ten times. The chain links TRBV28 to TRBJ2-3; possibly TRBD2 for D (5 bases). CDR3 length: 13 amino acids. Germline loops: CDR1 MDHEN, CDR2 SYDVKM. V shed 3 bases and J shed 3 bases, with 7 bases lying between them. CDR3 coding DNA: TGTGCCAGCAGTTTCCTAGCAACAGATACGCAGTATTTT. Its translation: CASSFLATDTQYF. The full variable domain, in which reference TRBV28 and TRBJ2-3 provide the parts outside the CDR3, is DVKVTQSSRYLVKRTGEKVFLECVQDMDHENMFWYRQDPGLGLRLIYFSYDVKMKEKGDIPEGYSVSREKKERFSLILESASTNQTSMYLCASSFLATDTQYFGPGTRLTVL.

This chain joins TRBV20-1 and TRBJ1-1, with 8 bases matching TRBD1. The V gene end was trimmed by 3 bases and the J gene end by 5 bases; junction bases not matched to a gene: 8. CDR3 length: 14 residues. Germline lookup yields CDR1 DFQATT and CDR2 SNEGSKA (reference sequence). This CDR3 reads CSARQGARATEAFF. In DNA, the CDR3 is TGCAGTGCTAGGCAGGGGGCGCGGGCAACTGAAGCTTTCTTT.

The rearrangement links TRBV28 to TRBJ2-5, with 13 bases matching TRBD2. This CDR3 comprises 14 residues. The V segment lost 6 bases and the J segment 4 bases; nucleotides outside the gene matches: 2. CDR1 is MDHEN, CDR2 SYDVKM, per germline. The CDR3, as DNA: TGTGCCAGCAGACTAGCGGGAGGGGGAGAGACCCAGTACTTC. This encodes CASRLAGGGETQYF.

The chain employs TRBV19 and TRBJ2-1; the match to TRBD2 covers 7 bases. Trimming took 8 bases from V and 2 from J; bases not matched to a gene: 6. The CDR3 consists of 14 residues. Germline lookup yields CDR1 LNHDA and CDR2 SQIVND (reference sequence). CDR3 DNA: TGTGCCAGTGGACTAGACCCACCCTACAATGAGCAGTTCTTC. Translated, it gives CASGLDPPYNEQFF.

CDR3 amino acids: CASSFPGGASYEQYF. CDR3 nucleotides: TGTGCCAGCAGTTTCCCCGGGGGCGCCTCCTACGAGCAGTACTTC. The V gene is TRBV28, the J gene TRBJ2-7; D possibly uses TRBD1 or TRBD2 (6 bases each). Germline V gene sequence: CDR1 MDHEN, CDR2 SYDVKM. V was cut by 3 bases and J by 0 bases, with 12 bases left in between. The CDR3 runs 15 residues.

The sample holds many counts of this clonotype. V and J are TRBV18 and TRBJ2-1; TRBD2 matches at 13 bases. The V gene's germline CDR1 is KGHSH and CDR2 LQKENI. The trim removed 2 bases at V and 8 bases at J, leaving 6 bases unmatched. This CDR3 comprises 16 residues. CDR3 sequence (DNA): TGTGCCAGCTCACCAAAACTAGCGGGAGGGAAGGATGAGCAGTTCTTC. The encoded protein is CASSPKLAGGKDEQFF.

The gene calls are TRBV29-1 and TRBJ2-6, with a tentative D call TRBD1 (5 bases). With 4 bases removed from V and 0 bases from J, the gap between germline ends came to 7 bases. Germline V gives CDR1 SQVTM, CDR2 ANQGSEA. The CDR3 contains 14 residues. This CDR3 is CSVGQNSGANVLTF. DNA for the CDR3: TGCAGCGTTGGACAGAACTCTGGGGCCAACGTCCTGACTTTC.

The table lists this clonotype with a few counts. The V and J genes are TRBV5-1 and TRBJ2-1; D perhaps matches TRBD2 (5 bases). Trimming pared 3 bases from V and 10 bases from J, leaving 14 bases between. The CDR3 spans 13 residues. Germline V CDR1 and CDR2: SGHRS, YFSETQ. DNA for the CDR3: TGCGCCAGCAGCTATGACTTTGGAGGCGAGCAGTTCTTC. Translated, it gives CASSYDFGGEQFF.

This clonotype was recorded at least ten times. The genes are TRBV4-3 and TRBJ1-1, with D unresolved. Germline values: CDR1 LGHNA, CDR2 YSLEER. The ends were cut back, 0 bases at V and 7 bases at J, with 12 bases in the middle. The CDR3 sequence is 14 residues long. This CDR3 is CASSQDPRRGEAFF. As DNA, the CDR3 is TGCGCCAGCAGCCAAGATCCGAGGCGGGGTGAAGCTTTCTTT.

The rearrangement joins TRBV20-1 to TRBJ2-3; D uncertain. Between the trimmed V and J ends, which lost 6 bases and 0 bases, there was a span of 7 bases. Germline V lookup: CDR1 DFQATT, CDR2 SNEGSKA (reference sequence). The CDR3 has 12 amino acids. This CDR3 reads CSAAPSTDTQYF. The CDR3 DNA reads TGCAGTGCCGCTCCAAGCACAGATACGCAGTATTTT.